The 2 T cell receptor beta chains listed next were all sequenced from one sample in a study of blood T cell repertoires in COVID-19. The table came from immunoSEQ multiplex PCR; TCRdb's copy has only in-frame clones and leaves some out. This sample has about 25,000 clones; 82% occur once, and the top ten carry about 1.8%. Sample: peripheral blood. Every receptor here comes from an elderly man with active or convalescent COVID-19.

This chain connects TRBV6-5 to TRBJ2-7, with TRBD1 identical over 8 bases. Germline values: CDR1 MNHEY, CDR2 SVGAGI. CDR3 length: 15 residues. V trimming: 7 bases; J trimming: 3 bases; junction bases outside the gene matches: 11. The CDR3: CASNSDRQGRYEQYF. CDR3 DNA: TGTGCCAGCAATTCCGATAGACAGGGGCGCTACGAGCAGTACTTC.

The CDR3 DNA follows: TGTGCCAGCAGCTCATGGGGAGGTGCGACTGAAAAACTGTTTTTT. As protein: CASSSWGGATEKLFF. The chain links TRBV7-8 to TRBJ1-4; D gene uncertain. V was trimmed by 4 bases and J by 7 bases, leaving 16 bases between them. Germline loops: CDR1 SGHVS, CDR2 FQNEAQ. The CDR3 has 15 residues.